What follows describes a single T cell receptor beta chain. What it binds is not known. The data stem from a study of persistence of HIV-infected CD4 T cells. Across the whole study: The sample holds CD4+ T cells responsive to CMV or HIV-1 Gag.

An overlapping HIV-1 Gag peptide pool stimulated these cells at about 1 ug/peptide/mL. CD40L-negative CD69-negative CD45RO-high memory CD4+ T cells were sorted as populations depleted of antigen-responding cells. The V and J ends lost 6 bases and 1 base respectively, with 19 bases between them. From germline, CDR1 is MDHEN and CDR2 SYDVKM. This CDR3 contains 16 residues. The immunoSEQ assay was version 4, run in survey mode. The table came from immunoSEQ multiplex PCR; TCRdb's copy has only in-frame clones and leaves some out. This sample yields tens of thousands of clones, of which about 69% are seen a single time; roughly 1.8% belongs to the top ten.

This material consisted of CD4+ T cells sorted from PBMCs after roughly 18-hour stimulation, taken from a patient who received antiretroviral therapy. This clonotype was obtained from an adult man with HIV who was CMV-seropositive. The chain links TRBV28 to TRBJ2-7; perhaps TRBD2 as D (6 bases). The chain's CDR3 is CASRPPGRRGSYEQYF. The CDR3 coding sequence is TGTGCCAGCAGACCCCCTGGAAGGCGGGGATCCTACGAGCAGTACTTC.